This TCR beta chain was obtained from a study of OX40 agonist ivuxolimab in advanced cancers. With respect to the entire study: Ivuxolimab was an agonistic, fully human IgG2 monoclonal antibody directed against OX40 (CD134), a costimulatory receptor. The monotherapy dose-escalation portion (N of about 49 patients) of the phase I ivuxolimab trial is reported in the paper. Patients were allowed to have had prior anti-PD-1, anti-PD-L1 or anti-CTLA-4 therapy, and 40% to 45% of the dose-escalation patients had been treated with checkpoint inhibitors. Among the approximately 54 dose-escalation patients, some 20 had hepatocellular carcinoma, around 15 melanoma, 9 renal cell carcinoma and 9 head and neck cancer. Partial responses were achieved by three dose-escalation patients, of whom one had hepatocellular carcinoma and two had cutaneous melanoma. The purpose of peripheral TCRbeta sequencing was to test whether ivuxolimab changed TCR sequence diversity and led to clonal T-cell expansion. In the dose-escalation cohort, 82.7% of patients were male, and the mean age was approximately 60 years, with a range of 23 to 79. Intravenous ivuxolimab was administered to patients every 2 weeks at six dose levels: 0.01, 0.1, 0.3, 1.5, 3 and 10 mg/kg.

The CDR3 has 13 amino acids, counting the end cysteine and phenylalanine. The sequence is cut down to CDR3 DNA, 39 bases in frame from base 1. Looking up the germline V gene (reference sequence) yields CDR1 SEHNR and CDR2 FQNEAQ. V loses 8 bases, J loses 3 bases, and the germline ends lie 13 bases apart. Notes on this clone: Its antigen specificity is not known. No base-level quality is on record; no much larger clone is a single base apart.

What the study reported, not specific to this receptor: In partial responders in the 0.1-3.0 mg/kg groups, normalized peripheral clonal expansion was found to be among the lowest, especially among CD8+ T cells. Antigen specificity was not determined for the clonally expanded peripheral T cells. At doses of 0.1 to 3.0 mg/kg, clonal expansion of both CD4+ and CD8+ T cells in blood was seen between baseline and week 6. Low levels of normalized T-cell clonal expansion were also seen in some patients who did not respond. On average, CD8+ T cells showed more expanded clones than CD4+ T cells after ivuxolimab.

Patients with autoimmune disease history or receiving systemic immunosuppression were excluded from the trial. In every dose cohort, peripheral blood was drawn for TCR sequencing at baseline, cycle 4 day 1, and cycle 7 day 1. Samples came from an open-label, multicenter, first-in-human phase I dose-escalation trial of ivuxolimab. Adults with locally advanced or metastatic melanoma, renal cell, hepatocellular, or head and neck squamous cell carcinoma were enrolled in the trial. Before TCR sequencing, CD4+ and CD8+ T cells were separately sorted from peripheral blood. Genomic DNA was isolated from the sorted cells so that the TCRbeta CDR3 region could be sequenced. The immunoSEQ Assay was used for sequencing of TCRbeta CDR3 regions. Imported from immuneACCESS, the table was reduced by TCRdb to in-frame sequences with V and J called. These copies leave out some clones; in studies compared against another copy, an unresolved V gene accounts for under half, and the cause of the remainder is not known. This sample holds around 70,000 clones; roughly 80% were observed only once. Over 4% of the sample is in the top ten clones.

The chain employs TRBV7-9 and TRBJ1-2; no D segment can be confidently identified. Sequenced here: CD4+ or CD8+ T cells sorted from blood, sampled in a trial of the OX40 agonist ivuxolimab. The receptor was isolated from an adult with an advanced solid tumor such as melanoma, head and neck, liver or kidney cancer. The CDR3: CASGSLTYYGYTF. The base sequence is TGTGCCAGCGGCTCCCTGACCTACTATGGCTACACCTTC.